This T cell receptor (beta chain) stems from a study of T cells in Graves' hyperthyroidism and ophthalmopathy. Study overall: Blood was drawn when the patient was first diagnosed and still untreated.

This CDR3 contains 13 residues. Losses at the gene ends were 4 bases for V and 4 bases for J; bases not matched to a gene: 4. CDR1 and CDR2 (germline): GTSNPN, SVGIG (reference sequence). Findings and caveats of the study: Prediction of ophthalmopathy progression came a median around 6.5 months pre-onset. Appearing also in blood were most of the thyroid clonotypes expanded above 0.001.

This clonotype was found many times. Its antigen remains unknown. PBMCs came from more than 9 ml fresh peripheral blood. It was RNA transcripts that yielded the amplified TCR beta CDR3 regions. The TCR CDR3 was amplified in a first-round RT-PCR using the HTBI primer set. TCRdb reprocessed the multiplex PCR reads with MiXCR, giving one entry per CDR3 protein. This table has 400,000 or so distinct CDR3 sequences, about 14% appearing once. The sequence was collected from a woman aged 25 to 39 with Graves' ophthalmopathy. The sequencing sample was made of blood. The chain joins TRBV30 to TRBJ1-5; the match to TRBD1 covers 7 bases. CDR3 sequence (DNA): TGTGCCTGGAACCGGGACAGTAATCAGCCCCAGCATTTT. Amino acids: CAWNRDSNQPQHF.